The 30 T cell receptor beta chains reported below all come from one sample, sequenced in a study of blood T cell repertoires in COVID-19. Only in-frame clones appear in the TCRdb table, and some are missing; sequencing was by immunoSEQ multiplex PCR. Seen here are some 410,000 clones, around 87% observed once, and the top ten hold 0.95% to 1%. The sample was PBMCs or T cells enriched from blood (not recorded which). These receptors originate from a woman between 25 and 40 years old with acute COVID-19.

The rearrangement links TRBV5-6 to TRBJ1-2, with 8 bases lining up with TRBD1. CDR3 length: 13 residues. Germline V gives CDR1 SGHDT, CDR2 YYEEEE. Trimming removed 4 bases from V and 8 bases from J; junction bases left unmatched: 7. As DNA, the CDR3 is TGTGCCAGCAGCCGTGGGACAGGAAGGGGCTACACCTTC. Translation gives CASSRGTGRGYTF. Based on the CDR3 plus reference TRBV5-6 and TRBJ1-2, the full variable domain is DAGVTQSPTHLIKTRGQQVTLRCSPKSGHDTVSWYQQALGQGPQFIFQYYEEEERQRGNFPDRFSGHQFPNYSSELNVNALLLGDSALYLCASSRGTGRGYTFGSGTRLTVV.

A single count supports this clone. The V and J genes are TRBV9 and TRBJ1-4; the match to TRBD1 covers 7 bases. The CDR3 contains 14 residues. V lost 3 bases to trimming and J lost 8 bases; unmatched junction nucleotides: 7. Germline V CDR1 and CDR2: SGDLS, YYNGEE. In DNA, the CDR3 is TGTGCCAGCAGCGGCGGACAGGATGGGGAAAAACTGTTTTTT. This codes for CASSGGQDGEKLFF.

The CDR3 bases are TGTGCCAGCAGCCCGACAGGGGTCCCAGATACGCAGTATTTT. It yields the protein CASSPTGVPDTQYF. This chain connects TRBV7-3 to TRBJ2-3, with 8 bases matching TRBD1. V lost 5 bases, J lost 4 bases, and 5 bases stayed unmatched. CDR1 and CDR2 from the germline V gene are SGHTA and FQGTGA. The CDR3 covers 14 residues.

CDR3 in amino acids: CASSLVGGGKTDTQYF. CDR3 sequence (DNA): TGTGCCAGCAGCTTGGTCGGCGGGGGGAAAACAGATACGCAGTATTTT. V usage is TRBV5-6 and J usage is TRBJ2-3; the match to TRBD2 covers 8 bases. J was trimmed by 3 bases and V by 0 bases; bases with no gene match: 6. CDR1 and CDR2 from the germline V gene are SGHDT and YYEEEE. The CDR3 has 16 amino acids.

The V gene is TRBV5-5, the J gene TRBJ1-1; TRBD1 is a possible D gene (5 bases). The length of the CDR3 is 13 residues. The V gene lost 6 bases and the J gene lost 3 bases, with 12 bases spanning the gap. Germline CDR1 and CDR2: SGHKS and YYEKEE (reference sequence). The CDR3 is CASTLDRDTEAFF. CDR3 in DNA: TGTGCCAGCACCCTAGACAGAGACACTGAAGCTTTCTTT.

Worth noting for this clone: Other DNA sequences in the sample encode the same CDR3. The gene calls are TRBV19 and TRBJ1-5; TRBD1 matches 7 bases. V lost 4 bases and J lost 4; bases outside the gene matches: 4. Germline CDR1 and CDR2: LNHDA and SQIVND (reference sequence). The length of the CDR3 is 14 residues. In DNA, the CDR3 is TGTGCCAGTAGTACAGACAGGGTAAATCAGCCCCAGCATTTT. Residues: CASSTDRVNQPQHF. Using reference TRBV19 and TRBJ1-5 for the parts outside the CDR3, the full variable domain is DGGITQSPKYLFRKEGQNVTLSCEQNLNHDAMYWYRQDPGQGLRLIYYSQIVNDFQKGDIAEGYSVSREKKESFPLTVTSAQKNPTAFYLCASSTDRVNQPQHFGDGTRLSIL.

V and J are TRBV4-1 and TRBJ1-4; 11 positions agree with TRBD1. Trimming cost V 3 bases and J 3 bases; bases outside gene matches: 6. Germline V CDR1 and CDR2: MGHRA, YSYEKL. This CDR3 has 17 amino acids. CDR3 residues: CASSQRDRGAPNEKLFF. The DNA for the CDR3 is TGCGCCAGCAGCCAGAGGGACAGGGGGGCTCCTAATGAAAAACTGTTTTTT.

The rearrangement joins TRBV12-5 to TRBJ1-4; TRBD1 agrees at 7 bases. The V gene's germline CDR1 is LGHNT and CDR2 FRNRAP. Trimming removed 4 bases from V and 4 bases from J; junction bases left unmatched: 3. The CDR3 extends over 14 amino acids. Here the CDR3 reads CASGSRQGNEKLFF. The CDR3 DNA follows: TGTGCTAGTGGTTCCCGACAGGGTAATGAAAAACTGTTTTTT.

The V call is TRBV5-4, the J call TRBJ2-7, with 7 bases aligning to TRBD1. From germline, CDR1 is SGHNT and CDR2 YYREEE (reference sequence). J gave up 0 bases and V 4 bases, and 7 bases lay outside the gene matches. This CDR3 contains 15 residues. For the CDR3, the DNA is TGTGCCAGCAGCCGACCCGGGACAGACTCCTACGAGCAGTACTTC. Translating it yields CASSRPGTDSYEQYF.

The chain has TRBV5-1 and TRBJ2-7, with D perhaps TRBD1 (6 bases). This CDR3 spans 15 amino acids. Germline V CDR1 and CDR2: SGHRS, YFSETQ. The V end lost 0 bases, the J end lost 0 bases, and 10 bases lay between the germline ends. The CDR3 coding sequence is TGCGCCAGCAGCTTGGAACAGGGACCCTCCTACGAGCAGTACTTC. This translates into CASSLEQGPSYEQYF. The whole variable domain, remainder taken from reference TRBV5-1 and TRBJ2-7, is KAGVTQTPRYLIKTRGQQVTLSCSPISGHRSVSWYQQTPGQGLQFLFEYFSETQRNKGNFPGRFSGRQFSNSRSEMNVSTLELGDSALYLCASSLEQGPSYEQYFGPGTRLTVT.

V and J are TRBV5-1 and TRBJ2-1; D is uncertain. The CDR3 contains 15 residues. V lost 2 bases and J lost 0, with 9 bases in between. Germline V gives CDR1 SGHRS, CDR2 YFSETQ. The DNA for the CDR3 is TGCGCCAGCAGCTTTTTGACGGGCTCCTACAATGAGCAGTTCTTC. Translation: CASSFLTGSYNEQFF.

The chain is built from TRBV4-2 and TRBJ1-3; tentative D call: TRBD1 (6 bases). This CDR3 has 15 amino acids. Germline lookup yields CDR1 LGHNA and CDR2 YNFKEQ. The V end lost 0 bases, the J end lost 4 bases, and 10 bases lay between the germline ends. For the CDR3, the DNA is TGTGCCAGCAGCCAAGAGGCAGGGGCCGGAAACACCATATATTTT. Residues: CASSQEAGAGNTIYF.

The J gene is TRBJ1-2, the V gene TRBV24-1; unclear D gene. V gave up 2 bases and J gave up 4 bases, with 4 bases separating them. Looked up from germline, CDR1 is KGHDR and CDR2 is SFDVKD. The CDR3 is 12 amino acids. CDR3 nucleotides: TGTGCCACCAGTGATTCGGTCTATGGCTACACCTTC. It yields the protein CATSDSVYGYTF.

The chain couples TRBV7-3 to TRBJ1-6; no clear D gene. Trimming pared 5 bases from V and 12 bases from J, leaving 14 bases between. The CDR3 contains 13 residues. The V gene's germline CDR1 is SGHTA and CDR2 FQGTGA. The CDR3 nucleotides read TGTGCCAGCAGCCCAGGACGGGGTTTACCCCTCCACTTT. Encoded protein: CASSPGRGLPLHF.

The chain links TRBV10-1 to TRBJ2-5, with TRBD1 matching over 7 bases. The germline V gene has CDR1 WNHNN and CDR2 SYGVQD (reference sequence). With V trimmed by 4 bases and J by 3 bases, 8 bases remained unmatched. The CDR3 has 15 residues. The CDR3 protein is CASSASGTAEETQYF. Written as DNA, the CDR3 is TGCGCCAGCAGTGCATCCGGGACAGCTGAAGAGACCCAGTACTTC.

The CDR3 here is CASSRTGTGGSGNTIYF. In nucleotides, the CDR3 is TGTGCCAGCAGCCGTACCGGGACAGGGGGCTCTGGAAACACCATATATTTT. The chain has TRBV2 and TRBJ1-3, with TRBD1 matching 11 bases. CDR3 length equals 17 residues. The trim removed 6 bases at V and 0 bases at J, leaving 7 bases unmatched. From germline, CDR1 is SNHLY and CDR2 FYNNEI.

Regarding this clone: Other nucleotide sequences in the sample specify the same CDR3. CDR3 coding DNA: TGTGCCACCAGTGATTCTGGGACAGCCTACGAGCAGTACTTC. Residues: CATSDSGTAYEQYF. This chain uses TRBV24-1 with TRBJ2-7; TRBD1 matches 7 bases. The germline CDR1 and CDR2 sequences are KGHDR and SFDVKD. V shed 2 bases, J shed 2 bases, and the junction held 2 bases outside the gene matches. The CDR3 contains 14 residues.

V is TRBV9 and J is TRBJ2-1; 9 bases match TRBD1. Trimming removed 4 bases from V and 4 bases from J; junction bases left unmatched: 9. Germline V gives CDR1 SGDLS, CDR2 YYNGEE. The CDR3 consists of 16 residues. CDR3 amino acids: CASSLRTGAYYNEQFF. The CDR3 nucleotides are TGTGCCAGCAGCCTGCGGACAGGGGCGTATTACAATGAGCAGTTCTTC. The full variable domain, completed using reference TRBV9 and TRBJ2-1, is DSGVTQTPKHLITATGQRVTLRCSPRSGDLSVYWYQQSLDQGLQFLIQYYNGEERAKGNILERFSAQQFPDLHSELNLSSLELGDSALYFCASSLRTGAYYNEQFFGPGTRLTVL.

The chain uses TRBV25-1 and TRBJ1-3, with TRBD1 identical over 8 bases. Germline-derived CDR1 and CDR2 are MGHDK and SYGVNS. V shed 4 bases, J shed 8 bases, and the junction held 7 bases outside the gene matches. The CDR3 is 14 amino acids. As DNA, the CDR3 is TGTGCCAGCAGTGGGGGGACAGGACGCGACACCATATATTTT. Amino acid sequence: CASSGGTGRDTIYF.

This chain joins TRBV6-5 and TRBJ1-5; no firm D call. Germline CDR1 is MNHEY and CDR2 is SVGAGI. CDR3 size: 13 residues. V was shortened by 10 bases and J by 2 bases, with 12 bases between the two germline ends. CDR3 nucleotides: TGTGCCACCAAGCGTTCGGGCAATCAGCCCCAGCATTTT. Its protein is CATKRSGNQPQHF.

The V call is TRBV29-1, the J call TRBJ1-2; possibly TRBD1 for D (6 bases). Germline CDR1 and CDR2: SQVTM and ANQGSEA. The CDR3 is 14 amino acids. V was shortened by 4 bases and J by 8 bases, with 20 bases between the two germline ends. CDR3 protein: CSVGAPGHLEGYTF. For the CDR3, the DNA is TGCAGCGTTGGGGCGCCGGGACACTTAGAGGGCTACACCTTC.

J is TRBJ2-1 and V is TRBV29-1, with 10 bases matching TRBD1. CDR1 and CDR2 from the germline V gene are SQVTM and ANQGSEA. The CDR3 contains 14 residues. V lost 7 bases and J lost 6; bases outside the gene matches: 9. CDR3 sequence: CSASGQGGSNEQFF. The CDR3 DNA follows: TGCAGCGCCTCCGGACAGGGGGGGAGCAATGAGCAGTTCTTC.

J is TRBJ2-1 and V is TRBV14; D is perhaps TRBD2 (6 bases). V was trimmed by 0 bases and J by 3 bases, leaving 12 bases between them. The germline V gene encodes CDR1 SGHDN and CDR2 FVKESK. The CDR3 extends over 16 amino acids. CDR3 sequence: CASSQDRGSHYNEQFF. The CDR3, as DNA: TGTGCCAGCAGCCAAGATCGGGGGTCCCACTACAATGAGCAGTTCTTC.

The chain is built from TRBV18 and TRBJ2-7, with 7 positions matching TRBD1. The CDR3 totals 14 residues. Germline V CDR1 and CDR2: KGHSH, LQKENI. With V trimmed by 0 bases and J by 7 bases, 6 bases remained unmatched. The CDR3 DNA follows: TGTGCCAGCTCACCACCGACAGGGAGTATGGAGCAGTACTTC. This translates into CASSPPTGSMEQYF.

The CDR3 DNA sequence: TGTGCCAGCAGCGTAACCGCGCGAACTAGCGGGGGTGTAACGAACACAGATACGCAGTATTTT. It specifies CASSVTARTSGGVTNTDTQYF. The chain links TRBV9 to TRBJ2-3; 11 bases are shared with TRBD2. CDR1 and CDR2 (germline): SGDLS, YYNGEE. Trimming took 1 base from V and 2 from J; bases not matched to a gene: 18. The CDR3 has 21 amino acids.

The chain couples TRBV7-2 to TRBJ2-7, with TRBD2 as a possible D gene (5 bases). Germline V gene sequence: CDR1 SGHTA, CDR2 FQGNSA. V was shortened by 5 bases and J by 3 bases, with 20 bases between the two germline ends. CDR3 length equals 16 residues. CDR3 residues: CASSPGNDRRIYEQYF. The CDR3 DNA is TGTGCCAGCAGCCCCGGGAATGACCGACGGATCTACGAGCAGTACTTC.

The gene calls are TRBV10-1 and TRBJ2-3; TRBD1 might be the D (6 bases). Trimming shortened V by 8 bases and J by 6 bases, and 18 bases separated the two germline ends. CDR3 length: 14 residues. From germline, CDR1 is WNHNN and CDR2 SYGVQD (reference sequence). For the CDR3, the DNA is TGCGCCAGCGGCCTAGAACAGGGTTTGGATACGCAGTATTTT. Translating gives CASGLEQGLDTQYF.

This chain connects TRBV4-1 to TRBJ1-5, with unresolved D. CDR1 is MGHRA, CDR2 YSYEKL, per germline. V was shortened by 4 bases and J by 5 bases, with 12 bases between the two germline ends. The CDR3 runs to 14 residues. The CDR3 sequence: CASSLAAEDQPQHF. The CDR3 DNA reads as TGCGCCAGCAGCCTGGCGGCAGAGGATCAGCCCCAGCATTTT.

The CDR3 region has the DNA TGTGCCAGCAGGGGGGACAGGTGGTCCTACGAGCAGTACTTC. Translated, it gives CASRGDRWSYEQYF. This chain links TRBV6-5 with TRBJ2-7, with 8 positions matching TRBD1. Trimming cost V 6 bases and J 1 base; bases outside gene matches: 5. Germline V lookup: CDR1 MNHEY, CDR2 SVGAGI. This CDR3 is 14 amino acids long.

The CDR3 here is CASSTRGAPGGNTIYF. The CDR3 region has the DNA TGTGCCAGTAGTACCCGTGGCGCCCCGGGAGGAAACACCATATATTTT. This chain connects TRBV19 to TRBJ1-3; D not resolved. The CDR3 loop spans 16 amino acids. V lost 4 bases and J 4 bases, leaving 17 bases between the germline ends. CDR1 is LNHDA and CDR2 is SQIVND in the germline V gene (reference sequence).